This TCR beta chain comes out of a study of blood T cell repertoires in COVID-19 (dated by TCRdb to about 2020). For context, the study as a whole: Collaborator samples came from the United States, Italy and Spain and covered acute and convalescent phases of COVID-19. The prospective study material was composed of cDNA or gDNA derived from T cells, B-cell-depleted T cells, or PBMCs. Subjects who had been exposed to COVID-19, were actively infected with it, or had recovered from it provided the deeply sampled blood TCRbeta repertoires that made up the dataset. The repertoires were made available in a free public database intended to serve as a resource for research on the immune response to SARS-CoV-2. Samples were obtained from the ongoing ImmuneRACE study (first 160 participants) and from 1,254 subjects provided by 6 global collaborators. Nearly every sample came with metadata listing a de-identified subject ID, COVID-19 status, age in years and sex. Where HLA class I and class II types were available, the types were taken from metadata supplied by the sample provider, not from assay-based typing.

TCRbeta CDR3 regions were amplified from genomic DNA by means of the immunoSEQ Assay, a bias-controlled multiplex PCR. The authors' analysis ran thus. The number of nucleated cells in each sample was estimated by amplification of reference gene primers within the assay. To quantify the absolute abundance of each unique TCRbeta CDR3 rearrangement, sequence reads were collapsed and filtered. For each sample, productive Simpson clonality was calculated as the square root of Simpson's diversity index across productive rearrangements. The table was pulled from immuneACCESS by TCRdb, which kept in-frame rearrangements only. Such tables lose some clones; where checked, under half of the loss comes from unresolved V genes, and the rest has no known cause. V and J calls and clone size come straight from that table; D and trimming were deduced from the DNA. Counted in this sample were over 450,000 clones; roughly 89% of them appeared once. Jointly, the top ten make up 0.8% to 0.9% of the sample.

What the study reported, not specific to this receptor: Clinical and demographic metadata were provided uncurated, with the amount varying by source and participant.

One collaborating source in Seattle enrolled patients during active infection and followed them longitudinally through the course of disease. The collaborating institutions used their own protocols to collect whole blood in K2EDTA tubes. Collaborator samples were shipped for TCRbeta analysis as frozen whole blood, isolated PBMCs, or DNA extracted from either sample type. The germline V gene (reference sequence) yields LNHDA for CDR1 and SQIVND for CDR2. From the cysteine up to the phenylalanine, the CDR3 has a length of 14 residues. Only CDR3 DNA is held: 42 bases, read in frame from base 1. As regards this clone: Its binding antigen is unknown. At one end, the junction sequence differs from germline, possibly due to a read error.

The receptor comes from a man aged 18 to 35 with COVID-19, enrolled during active disease. This sequence uses TRBV19 and TRBJ1-5; 7 nucleotides in the junction match TRBD1. Specimen: peripheral blood. The bases read TGTGCCAGTATTATAAGGACAGGCTATCAGCCCCAGCATTTT. This sequence encodes CASIIRTGYQPQHF.